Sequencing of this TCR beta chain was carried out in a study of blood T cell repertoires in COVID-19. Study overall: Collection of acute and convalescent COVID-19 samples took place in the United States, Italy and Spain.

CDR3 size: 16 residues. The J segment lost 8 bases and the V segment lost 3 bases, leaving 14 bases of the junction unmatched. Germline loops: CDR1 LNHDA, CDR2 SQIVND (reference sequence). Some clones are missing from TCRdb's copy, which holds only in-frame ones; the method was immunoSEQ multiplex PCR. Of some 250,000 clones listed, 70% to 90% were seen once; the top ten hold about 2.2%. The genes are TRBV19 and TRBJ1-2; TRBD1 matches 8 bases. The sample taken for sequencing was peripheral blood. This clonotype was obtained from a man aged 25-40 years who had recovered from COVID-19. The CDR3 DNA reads TGTGCCAGTAGTATGGCCAGGGGGCCCCTCCGAGACGGCTACACCTTC. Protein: CASSMARGPLRDGYTF.